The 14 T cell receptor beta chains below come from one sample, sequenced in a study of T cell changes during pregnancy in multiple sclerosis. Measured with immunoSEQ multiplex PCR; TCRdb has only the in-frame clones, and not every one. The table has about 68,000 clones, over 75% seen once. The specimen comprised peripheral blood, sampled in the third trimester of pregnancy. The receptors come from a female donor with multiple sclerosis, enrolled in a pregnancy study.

The DNA for the CDR3 is TGTGCCTGGAGAATTACTAGCGGGGGGCTCAATGAGCAGTTCTTC. Its translation is CAWRITSGGLNEQFF. The chain links TRBV30 to TRBJ2-1, with 12 bases that match TRBD2. Losses at the gene ends were 3 bases for V and 6 bases for J; bases not matched to a gene: 6. Germline values: CDR1 GTSNPN, CDR2 SVGIG (reference sequence). The CDR3 spans 15 residues.

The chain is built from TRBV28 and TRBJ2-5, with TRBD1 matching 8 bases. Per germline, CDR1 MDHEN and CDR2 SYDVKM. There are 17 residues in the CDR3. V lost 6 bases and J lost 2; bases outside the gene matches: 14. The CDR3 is CASSRTNPGDRQETQYF. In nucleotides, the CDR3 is TGTGCCAGCAGCCGAACTAACCCGGGGGACAGGCAAGAGACCCAGTACTTC. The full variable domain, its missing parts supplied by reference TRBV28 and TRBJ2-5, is DVKVTQSSRYLVKRTGEKVFLECVQDMDHENMFWYRQDPGLGLRLIYFSYDVKMKEKGDIPEGYSVSREKKERFSLILESASTNQTSMYLCASSRTNPGDRQETQYFGPGTRLLVL.

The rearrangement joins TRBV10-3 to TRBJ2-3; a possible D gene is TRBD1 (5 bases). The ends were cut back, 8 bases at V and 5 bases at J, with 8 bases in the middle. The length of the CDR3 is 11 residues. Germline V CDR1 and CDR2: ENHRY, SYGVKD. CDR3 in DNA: TGTGCCATCTTCCAGGGAGATACGCAGTATTTT. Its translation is CAIFQGDTQYF.

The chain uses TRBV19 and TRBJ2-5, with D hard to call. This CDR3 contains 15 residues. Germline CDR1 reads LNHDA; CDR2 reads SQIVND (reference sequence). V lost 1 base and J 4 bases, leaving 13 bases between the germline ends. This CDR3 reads CASSIGIIARETQYF. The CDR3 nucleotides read TGTGCCAGTAGTATAGGGATTATAGCACGAGAGACCCAGTACTTC.

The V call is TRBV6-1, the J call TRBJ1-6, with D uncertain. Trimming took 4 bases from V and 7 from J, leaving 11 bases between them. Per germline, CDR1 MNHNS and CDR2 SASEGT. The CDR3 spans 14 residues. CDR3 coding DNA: TGTGCCAGCAGTGGACACGGTGAAAATTCACCCCTCCACTTT. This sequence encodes CASSGHGENSPLHF.

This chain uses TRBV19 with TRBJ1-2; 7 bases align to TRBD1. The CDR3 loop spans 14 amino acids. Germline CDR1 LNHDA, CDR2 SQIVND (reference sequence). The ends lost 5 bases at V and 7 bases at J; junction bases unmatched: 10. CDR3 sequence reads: CASSPQGGSVGYTF. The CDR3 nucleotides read TGTGCCAGTAGTCCCCAGGGGGGATCAGTTGGCTACACCTTC.

CDR3 residues: CASSLVAGGETQYF. The CDR3 region has the DNA TGTGCCAGCAGCTTAGTAGCCGGGGGTGAGACCCAGTACTTC. The chain is built from TRBV7-2 and TRBJ2-5; a weak D match, TRBD2 (6 bases). The V gene's germline CDR1 is SGHTA and CDR2 FQGNSA. The CDR3 loop spans 14 amino acids. V was trimmed by 1 base and J by 5 bases, leaving 11 bases between them.

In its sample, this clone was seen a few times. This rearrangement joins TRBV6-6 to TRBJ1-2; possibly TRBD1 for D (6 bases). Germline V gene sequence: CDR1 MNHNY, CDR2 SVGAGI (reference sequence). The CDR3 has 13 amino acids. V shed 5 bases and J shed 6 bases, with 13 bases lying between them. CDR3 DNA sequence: TGTGCCAGCAGTCTAACAGGGTTGGATGGCTACACCTTC. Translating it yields CASSLTGLDGYTF.

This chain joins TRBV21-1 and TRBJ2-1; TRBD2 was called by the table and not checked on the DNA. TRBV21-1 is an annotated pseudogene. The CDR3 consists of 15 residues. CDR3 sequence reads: CASSKDWEAHNEQFF. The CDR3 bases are TGTGCCAGCAGCAAAGACTGGGAGGCCCACAATGAGCAGTTCTTC.

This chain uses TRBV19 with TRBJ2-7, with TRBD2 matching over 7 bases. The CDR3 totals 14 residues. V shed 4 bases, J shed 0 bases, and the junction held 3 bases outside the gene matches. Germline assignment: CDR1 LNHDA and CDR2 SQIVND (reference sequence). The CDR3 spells CASSTSGSSYEQYF. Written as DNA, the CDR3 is TGTGCCAGTAGTACTAGCGGAAGCTCCTACGAGCAGTACTTC. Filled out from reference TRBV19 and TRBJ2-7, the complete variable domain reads DGGITQSPKYLFRKEGQNVTLSCEQNLNHDAMYWYRQDPGQGLRLIYYSQIVNDFQKGDIAEGYSVSREKKESFPLTVTSAQKNPTAFYLCASSTSGSSYEQYFGPGTRLTVT.

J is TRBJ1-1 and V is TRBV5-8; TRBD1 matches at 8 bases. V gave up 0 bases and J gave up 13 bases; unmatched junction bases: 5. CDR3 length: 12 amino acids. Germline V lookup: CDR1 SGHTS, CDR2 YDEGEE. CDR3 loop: CASSLGRGLGFF. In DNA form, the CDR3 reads TGTGCCAGCAGCTTGGGCAGGGGGCTCGGTTTCTTT.

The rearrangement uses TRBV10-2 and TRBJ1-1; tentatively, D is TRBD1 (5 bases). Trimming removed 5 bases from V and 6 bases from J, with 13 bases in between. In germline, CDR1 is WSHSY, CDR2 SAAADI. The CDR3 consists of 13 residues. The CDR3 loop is CASSLGGGAEAFF. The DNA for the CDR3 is TGCGCCAGCAGTTTGGGGGGAGGTGCTGAAGCTTTCTTT.

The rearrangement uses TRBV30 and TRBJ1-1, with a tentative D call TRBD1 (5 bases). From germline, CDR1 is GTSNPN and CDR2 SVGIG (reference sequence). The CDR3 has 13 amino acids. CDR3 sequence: CAGGGGNSAEAFF. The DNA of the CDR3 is TGTGCTGGGGGGGGAGGAAATTCTGCTGAAGCTTTCTTT.

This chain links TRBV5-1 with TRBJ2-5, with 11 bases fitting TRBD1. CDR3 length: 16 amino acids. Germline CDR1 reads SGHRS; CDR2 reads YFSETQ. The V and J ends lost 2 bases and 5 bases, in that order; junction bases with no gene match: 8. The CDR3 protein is CASSLTGQGAGETQYF. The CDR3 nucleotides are TGCGCCAGCAGCTTAACTGGACAGGGGGCAGGGGAGACCCAGTACTTC.